This T cell receptor beta chain is drawn from a study of shared clonotypes between healthy human individuals. Assay: immunoSEQ multiplex PCR; the TCRdb copy retains only in-frame clones and omits some. The sample records around 1.9 million clones, around 93% being singletons. On this clone: Its antigen is unknown.

Naive-designated CD8 cells lacked CD45RO, were positively enriched for CCR7, and omitted terminally differentiated effector memory CD45RA+ cells. All donors were healthy HIV-negative adults lacking recent acute infections or vaccinations. Points from the study as a whole: Across a handful of donors, naive CD4 shared 5% to 6%, naive CD8 under 4%, memory CD4 roughly 2.4%, memory CD8 about 0.4%. Clonotypes shared by all four sorted-subset donors had higher generation probabilities than non-shared clonotypes. Sampling included only blood; tissue repertoires likely differ.

Between the trimmed V and J ends, which lost 10 bases and 2 bases, there was a span of 12 bases. CDR3 size: 12 residues. Germline assignment: CDR1 LNHDA and CDR2 SQIVND (reference sequence). The chain joins TRBV19 to TRBJ2-7; D call uncertain. The clonotype was recovered from a man aged 18 to 29 in good health. Some clones in this sample may be carry-over from other donors' samples. The specimen was naive CD8+ T cells from PBMCs. The CDR3, as DNA: TGTGCCACGCAAAAGGGCCCCTACGAGCAGTACTTC. Protein sequence: CATQKGPYEQYF.